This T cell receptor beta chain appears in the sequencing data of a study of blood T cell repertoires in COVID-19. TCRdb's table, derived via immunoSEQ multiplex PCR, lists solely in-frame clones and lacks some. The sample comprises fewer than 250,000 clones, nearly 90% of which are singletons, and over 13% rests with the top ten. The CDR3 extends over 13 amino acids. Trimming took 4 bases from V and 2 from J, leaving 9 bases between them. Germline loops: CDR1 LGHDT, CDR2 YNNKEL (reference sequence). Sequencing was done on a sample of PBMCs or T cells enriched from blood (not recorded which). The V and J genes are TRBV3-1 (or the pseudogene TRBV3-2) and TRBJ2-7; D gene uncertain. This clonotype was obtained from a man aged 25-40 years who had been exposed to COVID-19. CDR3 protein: CASSPESPYEQYF. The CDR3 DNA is TGTGCCAGCAGCCCGGAGAGCCCCTACGAGCAGTACTTC.